This T cell receptor beta chain was captured in a study of Ad26.COV2.S vaccination and SARS-CoV-2 variants. Findings and limits, study-wide: Whether participants received vaccine or placebo, their non-spike TCR breadth was similar. Possibly, TCR breadth and depth analyses underestimated total T cell responses.

Sequencing was performed with immunoSEQ multiplex PCR; in TCRdb, only in-frame clones are kept and a portion is missing. The sample yields 150,000 to 200,000 clones, around 85% seen once. The CDR3 loop spans 13 amino acids. The germline V and J ends were trimmed by 5 bases and 4 bases, with 12 bases remaining between them. CDR1 is GTSNPN, CDR2 SVGIG, per germline (reference sequence). Notes on this clone: What it binds is not known.

V usage is TRBV30 and J usage is TRBJ1-5; D is unclear. The TCR sequence derives from a human donor who had recovered from COVID-19. This material consisted of peripheral blood, taken after recovery from COVID-19. The CDR3 DNA follows: TGTGCCTGGGATACCGGGTTTAATCAGCCCCAGCATTTT. Protein: CAWDTGFNQPQHF.